This record looks at one T cell receptor (beta chain) sequence and its context. Its antigen is unknown. This entry comes from a study of cytomegalovirus exposure and HLA in healthy donors. It was with 60 Vbeta and 13 Jbeta primers that the PCR ran. Produced via immunoSEQ multiplex PCR; TCRdb's table is partial and in-frame only. The repertoire has about 45,000 clones, over 60% of them found once; the top ten carry 3% to 4%. Study-level points and caveats: An apparent linkage of common viral pathogens to several of the most significant clusters emerged in a later analysis.

The trim removed 11 bases at V and 4 bases at J, leaving 6 bases unmatched. Germline values: CDR1 SGHTA, CDR2 FQGNSA. This CDR3 has 13 amino acids. The V call is TRBV7-2, the J call TRBJ2-2; the match to TRBD2 covers 8 bases. The sequence was collected from a woman aged 25 to 45 in good health and CMV-seronegative. The sequenced sample was PBMCs. The CDR3 DNA reads as TGTGCCCAACGGACTAGCTCCACCGGGGAGCTGTTTTTT. Amino acid sequence: CAQRTSSTGELFF.